This T cell receptor beta chain derives from a study of T-cell reconstitution after alpha-beta-depleted transplantation in children. Using unique molecular identifiers, the investigators prepared the TCRbeta library. TCRdb re-derived calls from the PCR reads in MiXCR, one entry per CDR3 protein. The sample contains some 75,000 distinct CDR3 sequences, 6% to 8% of which appear only once. V lost 1 base, J lost 5 bases, and 8 bases lay in between. Germline CDR1 is MNHNS and CDR2 is SASEGT. CDR3 size: 14 residues. This chain connects TRBV6-1 to TRBJ2-2; D gene unclear. This sequence was found in a human donor who donated a stem cell graft to a child with acute lymphoblastic leukemia. The specimen comprised PBMCs from the stem cell graft donor, sampled from the stem cell graft. CDR3 region: CASSEEWRTGELFF. The CDR3 bases are TGTGCCAGCAGTGAAGAATGGCGAACCGGGGAGCTGTTTTTT.